This T cell receptor (beta chain) was sequenced for a study of blood T cell repertoires in COVID-19. Study information: The study drew acute and convalescent COVID-19 samples from the United States, Italy and Spain. The analysed material was cDNA or gDNA that came from T cells, B-cell-depleted T cells, or PBMCs.

Authors' processing steps: Researchers report that nucleated cell counts were estimated from reference gene primer amplification. The assay was immunoSEQ multiplex PCR, and TCRdb's table has in-frame clones only and misses some. The D gene and trimming were derived from the DNA, and the V and J assignments and clone size from that table. The sample carries around 42,000 clones, 75% to 90% recorded once. This CDR3 comprises 13 residues. The V gene's germline CDR1 is LNHNV and CDR2 YYDKDF (reference sequence). V lost 0 bases, J lost 0 bases, and 2 bases lay in between. The chain couples TRBV15 to TRBJ1-1; D remains ambiguous. Source material: peripheral blood. This receptor was taken from a man aged 25-40 years with active or convalescent COVID-19. The CDR3 region has the DNA TGTGCCACCAGCAGAGACGTGAACACTGAAGCTTTCTTT. This codes for CATSRDVNTEAFF.